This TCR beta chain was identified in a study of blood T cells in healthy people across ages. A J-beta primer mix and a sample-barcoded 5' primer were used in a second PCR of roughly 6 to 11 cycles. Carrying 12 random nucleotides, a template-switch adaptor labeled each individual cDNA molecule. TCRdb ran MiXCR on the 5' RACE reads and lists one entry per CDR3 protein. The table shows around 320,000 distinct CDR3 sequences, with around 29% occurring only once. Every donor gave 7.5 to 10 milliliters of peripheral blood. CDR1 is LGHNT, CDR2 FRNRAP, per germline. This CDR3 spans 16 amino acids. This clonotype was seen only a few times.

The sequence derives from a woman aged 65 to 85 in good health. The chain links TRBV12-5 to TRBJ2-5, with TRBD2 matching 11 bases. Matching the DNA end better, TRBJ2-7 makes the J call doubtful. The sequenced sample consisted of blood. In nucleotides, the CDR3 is TGTGCTAGTGGTTCGGGGGGACTAGCGGAGATATACGAGCAGTACTTC. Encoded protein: CASGSGGLAEIYEQYF.